These 7 T cell receptor beta chains were sequenced from one sample in a study of shared clonotypes between healthy human individuals. Using immunoSEQ multiplex PCR, the repertoire was profiled, and TCRdb retains in-frame clones only, with some absent. This sample has 1,500,000 or so clones, with just under 99% found just once. The material sequenced was naive CD4+ T cells sorted from blood. Specified subset: CD45RA+ positively selected. Receptors were obtained from a man in his thirties or forties in good health.

The chain links TRBV27 to TRBJ2-2, with TRBD2 identical over 9 bases. Trimming removed 6 bases from V and 5 bases from J; junction bases left unmatched: 4. This CDR3 region has 14 residues. Germline assignment: CDR1 MNHEY and CDR2 SMNVEV (reference sequence). For the CDR3, the DNA is TGTGCCAGCAGCCAGACTAGCGGTACCGGGGAGCTGTTTTTT. Protein product: CASSQTSGTGELFF.

The V call is TRBV5-1, the J call TRBJ1-2; tentatively, D is TRBD1 (6 bases). CDR3 size: 14 residues. With 4 bases removed from V and 4 bases from J, the gap between germline ends came to 14 bases. The germline V gene encodes CDR1 SGHRS and CDR2 YFSETQ. The CDR3 nucleotides are TGCGCCAGCAGCGAACAGGGTATGCGCTATGGCTACACCTTC. It encodes CASSEQGMRYGYTF.

About this clone: Germline is not matched at one junction end, which may reflect a read error. The chain recombines TRBV15 with TRBJ2-5; unclear D gene. The CDR3 is made up of 11 amino acids. CDR1 is LNHNV and CDR2 is YYDKDF in the germline V gene (reference sequence). CDR3 nucleotides: TGTGCCACCAGCAGGCATAAGCCTCTCCACTTC. It is translated as CATSRHKPLHF.

V gene TRBV5-1 combines with J gene TRBJ2-7; perhaps D is TRBD1 or TRBD2 (5 bases each). Germline V gene lookup returns CDR1 SGHRS and CDR2 YFSETQ. V lost 4 bases, J lost 4 bases, and 12 bases lay in between. CDR3 size: 13 residues. DNA for the CDR3: TGCGCCAGCAGCGTGGGACCGAGATACGAGCAGTACTTC. Protein product: CASSVGPRYEQYF.

The chain joins TRBV18 to TRBJ2-5, with 9 bases lining up with TRBD1. Germline V gene data show CDR1 as KGHSH and CDR2 as LQKENI. The trim removed 3 bases at V and 5 bases at J, leaving 4 bases unmatched. The CDR3 runs to 14 residues. The CDR3: CASSPRDRAETQYF. CDR3 DNA sequence: TGTGCCAGCTCACCTCGGGACAGGGCTGAGACCCAGTACTTC.

Regarding this clone: The DNA is left out, because the CDR3 cannot be placed on it with certainty; the CDR3 is given as TCRdb lists it. The rearrangement uses TRBV28 and TRBJ2-7; the listed D gene, TRBD1, was not tested against the DNA. Germline V CDR1 and CDR2: MDHEN, SYDVKM. The CDR3 comprises 16 residues, both ends counted. CDR3 amino acids: CASSLWGAGTGVRTYF.

V is TRBV14 and J is TRBJ2-1, with TRBD1 identical over 8 bases. The V segment lost 2 bases and the J segment 6 bases; nucleotides outside the gene matches: 9. This CDR3 is built from 16 residues. Germline V gene lookup returns CDR1 SGHDN and CDR2 FVKESK. The CDR3 loop is CASSQNRGSFFNEQFF. Here the CDR3 DNA reads TGTGCCAGCAGCCAAAACAGGGGGTCATTCTTCAATGAGCAGTTCTTC.